Following are 7 T cell receptor beta chains from one sample sequenced in a study of blood T cell repertoires in COVID-19. Assay used: immunoSEQ multiplex PCR; TCRdb lists only in-frame clones, some missing. Of about 220,000 clones listed, more than 70% are singletons. Sequencing was done on a sample of peripheral blood. These receptor sequences come from a human donor in a cohort sampled during active COVID-19.

The CDR3 loop is CAIKASGSSYEQYF. CDR3 nucleotide sequence: TGTGCCATCAAGGCTAGCGGTAGCTCCTACGAGCAGTACTTC. J is TRBJ2-7 and V is TRBV10-3; TRBD2 aligns across 7 bases. Germline-derived CDR1 and CDR2 are ENHRY and SYGVKD. This CDR3 is 14 amino acids long. V lost 7 bases to trimming and J lost 0 bases; unmatched junction nucleotides: 6.

This chain uses TRBV10-3 with TRBJ1-1; a weak D match, TRBD1 (6 bases). The CDR3 length is 15 residues. V lost 4 bases and J lost 3, with 15 bases in between. Germline V gives CDR1 ENHRY, CDR2 SYGVKD. CDR3 region: CAISGLLGGDTEAFF. The CDR3 coding sequence is TGTGCCATCAGTGGGCTTTTAGGGGGGGACACTGAAGCTTTCTTT.

This clone was observed a handful of times. The rearrangement links TRBV15 to TRBJ1-1; D ambiguous. CDR3 length: 15 residues. The V gene lost 3 bases and the J gene lost 4 bases, with 15 bases spanning the gap. CDR1 is LNHNV and CDR2 is YYDKDF in the germline V gene (reference sequence). The CDR3 spells CATSRRERRSTEAFF. In nucleotides, the CDR3 is TGTGCCACCAGCAGGAGAGAGAGGAGGAGCACTGAAGCTTTCTTT.

The rearrangement uses TRBV7-3 and TRBJ1-5, with D hard to call. V dropped 5 bases and J dropped 4 bases, with 9 bases sitting between them. This CDR3 has 13 residues. CDR1 and CDR2 from the germline V gene are SGHTA and FQGTGA. The CDR3 DNA reads as TGTGCCAGCAGCCAAGGAGTAAATCAGCCCCAGCATTTT. Encoded protein: CASSQGVNQPQHF.

The chain links TRBV28 to TRBJ2-7, with 7 bases fitting TRBD2. J lost 9 bases, V lost 6 bases, and 17 bases had no gene match. The CDR3 spans 15 residues. Germline V gene lookup returns CDR1 MDHEN and CDR2 SYDVKM. CDR3 DNA: TGTGCCAGCAGCCCTGCGGGGGAACCTACGTTAGGGCAGTACTTC. Its protein is CASSPAGEPTLGQYF.

This clone is a singleton in its sample. This chain connects TRBV19 to TRBJ1-3; D gene unclear. V was pared by 1 base and J by 4 bases, with 5 bases between. Per germline, CDR1 LNHDA and CDR2 SQIVND (reference sequence). There are 13 residues in the CDR3. This CDR3 reads CASSIGRGNTIYF. The CDR3 DNA follows: TGTGCCAGTAGTATAGGCAGGGGAAACACCATATATTTT.

The V gene is TRBV6-2 or TRBV6-3, the J gene TRBJ2-7; TRBD2 matches 7 bases. J gave up 2 bases and V 3 bases, and 4 bases lay outside the gene matches. Germline lookup yields CDR1 MNHEY and CDR2 SVGEGT. This CDR3 spans 14 amino acids. CDR3 DNA: TGTGCCAGCAGTTATGGACGGGGGGCCTACGAGCAGTACTTC. Its protein is CASSYGRGAYEQYF.